This paragraph reports one TCR beta chain. These data originate in a study of glioma-infiltrating T cells after dendritic cell vaccination. Study-level information: Autologous tumor lysate was loaded overnight onto monocyte-derived dendritic cells grown seven days with IL-4 and GM-CSF.

The V gene's germline CDR1 is MNHEY and CDR2 SMNVEV (reference sequence). Trimming removed 6 bases from V and 1 base from J; junction bases left unmatched: 25. The CDR3 loop spans 22 amino acids. The primer mix had 60 V beta and 13 J beta primers. TCRdb's copy holds only in-frame clones and misses some; the assay was immunoSEQ multiplex PCR. This sample has tens of thousands of clones, with approximately 83% found just once. The V gene is TRBV27, the J gene TRBJ1-1; 11 bases fit TRBD1. The receptor comes from a human donor with glioblastoma. The sample here was blood, taken before dendritic cell vaccination. CDR3 nucleotide sequence: TGTGCCAGCAGATCATTCCCCCCCGGGACAGGGGGGACTAACGTGGGGAACACTGAAGCTTTCTTT. Residues: CASRSFPPGTGGTNVGNTEAFF.